Listed here are 11 T cell receptor beta chains from one sample, sequenced in a study of CD8 T cells in ankylosing spondylitis. Notes on the study in general: For ankylosing spondylitis blood, a TCR beta motif of several highly homologous variants appeared characteristic.

TCRdb processed the 5' RACE reads anew with MiXCR; each CDR3 protein has one entry. The sample holds fewer than 450,000 distinct CDR3 sequences, under 20% seen once. These receptors have no known antigen. Sequencing was done on a sample of blood, either unsorted or a sorted T cell fraction (not recorded which). These receptors originate from a male donor with ankylosing spondylitis.

The chain employs TRBV7-2 and TRBJ2-1; D gene uncertain. Germline V gene data show CDR1 as SGHTA and CDR2 as FQGNSA. The V end lost 1 base, the J end lost 4 bases, and 8 bases lay between the germline ends. The CDR3 is 14 amino acids. This CDR3 reads CASSLVGQYNEQFF. The CDR3 DNA reads as TGTGCCAGCAGCTTAGTCGGGCAGTACAATGAGCAGTTCTTC. Based on the CDR3 plus reference TRBV7-2 and TRBJ2-1, the full variable domain is GAGVSQSPSNKVTEKGKDVELRCDPISGHTALYWYRQSLGQGLEFLIYFQGNSAPDKSGLPSDRFSAERTGGSVSTLTIQRTQQEDSAVYLCASSLVGQYNEQFFGPGTRLTVL.

This clonotype was detected only a few times. The chain joins TRBV6-1 to TRBJ2-2; the D gene is possibly TRBD1 (5 bases). Trimming left V 4 bases short and J 4 bases short, with 13 bases between. The CDR3 consists of 15 residues. Germline CDR1 MNHNS, CDR2 SASEGT. CDR3 sequence reads: CASSGPEQATGELFF. The CDR3 nucleotides read TGTGCCAGCAGTGGGCCGGAACAGGCCACCGGGGAGCTGTTTTTT.

This clonotype showed up just a few times. The chain has TRBV20-1 and TRBJ1-1; a possible D gene is TRBD1 (5 bases). CDR1 is DFQATT, CDR2 SNEGSKA, per germline (reference sequence). V lost 0 bases, J lost 2 bases, and 19 bases lay in between. The CDR3 runs 17 residues. CDR3 residues: CSARDRRQGIGNTEAFF. The CDR3 region has the DNA TGCAGTGCTAGAGATCGTCGGCAGGGAATTGGAAACACTGAAGCTTTCTTT.

This clonotype came up a few times. This chain connects TRBV9 to TRBJ2-5; D ambiguous. The CDR3 has 14 residues. Germline values: CDR1 SGDLS, CDR2 YYNGEE. The V and J ends lost 3 bases and 5 bases respectively, with 14 bases between them. CDR3 sequence: CASSAGTHPETQYF. The CDR3 DNA sequence: TGTGCCAGCAGCGCCGGCACCCACCCCGAGACCCAGTACTTC.

This clonotype came up once. The chain joins TRBV2 to TRBJ2-1, with 15 bases lining up with TRBD2. In germline, CDR1 is SNHLY, CDR2 FYNNEI. The CDR3 has 15 residues. The V gene end was trimmed by 10 bases and the J gene end by 6 bases; junction bases not matched to a gene: 7. DNA of the CDR3: TGTGCCACCGGGACTAGCGGGGGGCCGAGCAATGAGCAGTTCTTC. This gives the protein CATGTSGGPSNEQFF.

The chain couples TRBV3-1 to TRBJ2-7; unclear D gene. This CDR3 has 15 residues. V shed 1 base and J shed 0 bases, with 10 bases lying between them. Germline V gene sequence: CDR1 LGHDT, CDR2 YNNKEL (reference sequence). The chain's CDR3 is CASSQAIDTSYEQYF. For the CDR3, the DNA is TGTGCCAGCAGCCAAGCAATAGACACCTCCTACGAGCAGTACTTC.

The CDR3 spells CASSENGGLFLGKEAFF. The CDR3 nucleotides read TGTGCCAGCAGTGAGAATGGGGGCTTGTTTTTGGGCAAAGAAGCTTTCTTT. This rearrangement joins TRBV6-4 to TRBJ1-1; possible D gene TRBD1, 6 bases. Germline-derived CDR1 and CDR2 are MRHNA and SNTAGT. V lost 3 bases, J lost 8 bases, and 25 bases lay in between. This CDR3 has 17 residues.

The rearrangement joins TRBV4-2 to TRBJ1-2; D gene unclear. Trimming stripped 0 bases from V and 1 base from J, with 9 bases between. Germline CDR1 and CDR2: LGHNA and YNFKEQ. This CDR3 spans 15 amino acids. The CDR3 DNA reads TGTGCCAGCAGCCAAGATACGGAGCATAACTATGGCTACACCTTC. Translating it yields CASSQDTEHNYGYTF.

This clonotype was observed a few times. Here the CDR3 reads CASRKMVDETQYF. CDR3 coding DNA: TGCGCCAGCAGGAAAATGGTCGACGAGACCCAGTACTTC. The rearrangement joins TRBV5-1 to TRBJ2-5, with unresolved D. Trimming cost V 5 bases and J 5 bases, with 13 bases left between them. The CDR3 sequence is 13 residues long. Per the germline V gene, CDR1 is SGHRS and CDR2 is YFSETQ.

This clonotype was observed a few times. V usage is TRBV7-2 and J usage is TRBJ2-1; D may be TRBD2 (5 bases). The CDR3 contains 13 residues. The ends were cut back, 1 base at V and 9 bases at J, with 10 bases in the middle. In germline, CDR1 is SGHTA, CDR2 FQGNSA. The CDR3 sequence is CASSLDLAGEQFF. The CDR3 bases are TGTGCCAGCAGCTTAGACCTAGCTGGTGAGCAGTTCTTC.

The chain combines TRBV7-3 with TRBJ2-2, with 9 bases fitting TRBD2. This CDR3 contains 14 residues. The germline gives CDR1 SGHTA, CDR2 FQGTGA. Losses at the gene ends were 2 bases for V and 6 bases for J; bases not matched to a gene: 1. The CDR3 region is CASSLAGGPGELFF. In nucleotides, the CDR3 is TGTGCCAGCAGCTTAGCGGGGGGGCCCGGGGAGCTGTTTTTT.